This T cell receptor beta chain originates from a study of cytomegalovirus exposure and HLA in healthy donors. This PCR relied on a set of 60 Vbeta primers and 13 Jbeta primers. Data came from immunoSEQ multiplex PCR; TCRdb stores just in-frame clones and leaves some out. The sample carries around 53,000 clones, nearly 85% recorded once. As for this clone: The antigen remains unidentified.

General observations from the study: Most of the TCR beta V segments (in an earlier analysis) were productive either about 87% or about 30% of the time. The study labeled under 200 TCR beta chains cytomegalovirus-associated.

Sequencing was carried out using PBMCs. The receptor was isolated from a man aged 25-45 years in good health and CMV-seronegative.

CDR3 protein: CSADRVDTQYF. The CDR3 bases are TGCAGTGCCGATCGGGTGGATACGCAGTATTTT. The V and J genes are TRBV20-1 and TRBJ2-3; D gene unclear. Germline V lookup: CDR1 DFQATT, CDR2 SNEGSKA (reference sequence). The V and J ends lost 6 bases and 6 bases respectively, with 10 bases between them. The CDR3 is 11 amino acids.